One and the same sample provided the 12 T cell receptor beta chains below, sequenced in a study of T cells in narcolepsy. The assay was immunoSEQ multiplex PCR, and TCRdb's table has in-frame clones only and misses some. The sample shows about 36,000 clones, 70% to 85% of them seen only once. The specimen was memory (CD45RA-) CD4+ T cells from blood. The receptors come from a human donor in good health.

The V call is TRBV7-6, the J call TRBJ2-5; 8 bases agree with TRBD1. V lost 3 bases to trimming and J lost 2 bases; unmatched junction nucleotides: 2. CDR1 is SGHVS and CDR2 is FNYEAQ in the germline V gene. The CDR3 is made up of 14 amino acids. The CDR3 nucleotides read TGTGCCAGCAGCTTTCGGACAGGGCAAGAGACCCAGTACTTC. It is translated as CASSFRTGQETQYF.

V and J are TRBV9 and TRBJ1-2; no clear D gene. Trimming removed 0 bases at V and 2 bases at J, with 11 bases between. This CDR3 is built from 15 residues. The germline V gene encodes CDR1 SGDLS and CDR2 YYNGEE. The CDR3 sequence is CASSVGRGQNYGYTF. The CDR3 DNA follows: TGTGCCAGCAGCGTAGGGCGCGGTCAGAACTATGGCTACACCTTC.

The CDR3 DNA reads as TGTGCCAGCAGAAGGGGAGGCACTGAAGCTTTCTTT. Translated: CASRRGGTEAFF. This chain joins TRBV6-6 and TRBJ1-1; D possibly corresponds to TRBD1 (5 bases). The ends were cut back, 6 bases at V and 4 bases at J, with 9 bases in the middle. Germline V CDR1 and CDR2: MNHNY, SVGAGI (reference sequence). The CDR3 consists of 12 residues.

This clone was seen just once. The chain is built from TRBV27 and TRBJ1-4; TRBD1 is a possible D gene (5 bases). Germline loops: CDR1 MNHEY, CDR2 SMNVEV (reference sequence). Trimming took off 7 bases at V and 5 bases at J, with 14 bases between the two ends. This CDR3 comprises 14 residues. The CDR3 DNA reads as TGTGCCAGCACTACAGGACGACTAAATGAAAAACTGTTTTTT. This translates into CASTTGRLNEKLFF.

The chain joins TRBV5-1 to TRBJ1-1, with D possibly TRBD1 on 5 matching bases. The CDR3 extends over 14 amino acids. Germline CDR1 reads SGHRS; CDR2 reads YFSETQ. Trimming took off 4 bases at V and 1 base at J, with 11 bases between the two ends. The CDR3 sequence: CASSGTIGNTEAFF. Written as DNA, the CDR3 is TGCGCCAGCAGCGGGACGATTGGGAACACTGAAGCTTTCTTT.

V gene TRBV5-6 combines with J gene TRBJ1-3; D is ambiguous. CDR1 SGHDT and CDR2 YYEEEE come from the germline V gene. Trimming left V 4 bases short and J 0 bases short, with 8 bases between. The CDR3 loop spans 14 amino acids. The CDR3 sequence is CASSRLSSGNTIYF. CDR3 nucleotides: TGTGCCAGCAGCCGCTTAAGCTCTGGAAACACCATATATTTT.

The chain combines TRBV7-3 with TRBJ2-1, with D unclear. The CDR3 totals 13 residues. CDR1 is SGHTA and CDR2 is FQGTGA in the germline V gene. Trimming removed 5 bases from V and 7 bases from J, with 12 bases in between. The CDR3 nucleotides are TGTGCCAGCAGCCTCCTGACGGGTAATGAGCAGTTCTTC. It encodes CASSLLTGNEQFF. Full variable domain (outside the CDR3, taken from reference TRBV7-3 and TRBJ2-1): GAGVSQTPSNKVTEKGKYVELRCDPISGHTALYWYRQSLGQGPEFLIYFQGTGAADDSGLPNDRFFAVRPEGSVSTLKIQRTERGDSAVYLCASSLLTGNEQFFGPGTRLTVL.

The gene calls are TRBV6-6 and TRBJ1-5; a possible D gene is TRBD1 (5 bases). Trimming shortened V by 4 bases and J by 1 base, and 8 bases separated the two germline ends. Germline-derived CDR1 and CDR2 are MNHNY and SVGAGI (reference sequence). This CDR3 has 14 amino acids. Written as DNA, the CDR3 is TGTGCCAGCAGTTGGACATCCAGCAATCAGCCCCAGCATTTT. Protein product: CASSWTSSNQPQHF.

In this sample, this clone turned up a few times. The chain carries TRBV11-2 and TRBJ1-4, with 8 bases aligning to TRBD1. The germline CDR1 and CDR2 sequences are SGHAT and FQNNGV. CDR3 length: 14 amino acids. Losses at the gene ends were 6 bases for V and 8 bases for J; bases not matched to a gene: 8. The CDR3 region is CASRWTGKDEKLFF. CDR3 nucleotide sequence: TGTGCCAGCAGGTGGACAGGGAAGGACGAAAAACTGTTTTTT.

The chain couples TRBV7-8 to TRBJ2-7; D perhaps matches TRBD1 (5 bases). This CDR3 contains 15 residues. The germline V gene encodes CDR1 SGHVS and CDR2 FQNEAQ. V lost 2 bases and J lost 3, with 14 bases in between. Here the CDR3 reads CASSLSDGQGYEQYF. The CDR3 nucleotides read TGTGCCAGCAGCTTATCAGACGGGCAGGGCTACGAGCAGTACTTC.

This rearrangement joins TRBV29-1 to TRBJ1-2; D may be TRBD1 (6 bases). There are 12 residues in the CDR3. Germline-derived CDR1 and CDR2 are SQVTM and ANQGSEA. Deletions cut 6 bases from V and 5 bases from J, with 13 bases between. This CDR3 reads CSVDRDKYGYTF. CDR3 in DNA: TGCAGCGTGGACCGGGACAAGTATGGCTACACCTTC. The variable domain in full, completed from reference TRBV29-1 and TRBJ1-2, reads SAVISQKPSRDICQRGTSLTIQCQVDSQVTMMFWYRQQPGQSLTLIATANQGSEATYESGFVIDKFPISRPNLTFSTLTVSNMSPEDSSIYLCSVDRDKYGYTFGSGTRLTVV.

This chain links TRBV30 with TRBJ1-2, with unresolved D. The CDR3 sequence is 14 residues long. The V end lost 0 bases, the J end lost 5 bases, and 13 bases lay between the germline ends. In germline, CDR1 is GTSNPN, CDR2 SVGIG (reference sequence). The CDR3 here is CAWSVRTRLYGYTF. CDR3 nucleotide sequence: TGTGCCTGGAGTGTACGGACCCGATTATATGGCTACACCTTC.